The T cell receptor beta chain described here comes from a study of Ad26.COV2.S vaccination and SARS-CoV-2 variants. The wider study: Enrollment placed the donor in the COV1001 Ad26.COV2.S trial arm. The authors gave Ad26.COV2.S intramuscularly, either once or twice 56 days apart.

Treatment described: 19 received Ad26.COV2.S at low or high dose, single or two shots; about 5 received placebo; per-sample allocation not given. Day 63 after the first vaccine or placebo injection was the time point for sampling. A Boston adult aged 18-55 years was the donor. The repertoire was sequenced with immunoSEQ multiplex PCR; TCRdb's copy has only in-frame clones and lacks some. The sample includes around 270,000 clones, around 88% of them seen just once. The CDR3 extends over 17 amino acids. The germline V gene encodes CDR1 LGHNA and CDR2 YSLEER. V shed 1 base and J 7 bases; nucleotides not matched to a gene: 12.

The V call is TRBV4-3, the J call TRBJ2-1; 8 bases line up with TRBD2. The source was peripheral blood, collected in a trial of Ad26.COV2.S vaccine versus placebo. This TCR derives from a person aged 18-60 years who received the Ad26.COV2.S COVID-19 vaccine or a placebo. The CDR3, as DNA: TGCGCCAGCAGCCAAGGCACGGCAGCGGGAGCATTGAATGAGCAGTTCTTC. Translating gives CASSQGTAAGALNEQFF.